This TCR beta chain emerged from a study of radiation and T cells in renal cell carcinoma. Germline V gene sequence: CDR1 MNHEY, CDR2 SVGAGI. V shed 0 bases and J shed 4 bases, with 15 bases lying between them. The CDR3 covers 16 residues. The time point is: blood 2 weeks post-SBRT. Treatment noted: 15 Gy SBRT to primary tumor, nephrectomy 4 weeks later. Repertoires were generated with immunoSEQ multiplex PCR, while TCRdb's copy carries only in-frame clones and drops some. The sample holds some 80,000 clones, 70% to 90% seen once. The TCR sequence derives from a woman aged 45-59 years with renal cell carcinoma. This sample comprised blood, obtained from a patient whose treatment included radiotherapy and nephrectomy. This chain links TRBV6-5 with TRBJ1-2, with a weak D call TRBD1 (5 bases). For the CDR3, the DNA is TGTGCCAGCAGTTACTCGAGGGGCAGAGGGTTCTATGGCTACACCTTC. It specifies CASSYSRGRGFYGYTF.